This T cell receptor beta chain was captured by sequencing in a study of cytomegalovirus exposure and HLA in healthy donors. Study as a whole: An earlier analysis found under 130 million unique TCR beta sequences from about 190 million T cells. In terms of ancestry, the Caucasian-associated cluster contained about four fifths of the roughly 400 genotyped donors.

Study-level results: In a later analysis, TCR beta V- and J-gene trimming was associated with a missense DCLRE1C variant.

CDR1 and CDR2 (germline): LNHDA, SQIVND (reference sequence). The V and J ends lost 5 bases and 1 base respectively, with 8 bases between them. This CDR3 is 13 amino acids long. 13 Jbeta primers and 60 Vbeta primers were used for the PCR. The data were produced by immunoSEQ multiplex PCR, yet TCRdb's version contains in-frame clones alone and is incomplete. Of about 160,000 clones in the sample, around 78% were seen once. Those who donated were healthy bone marrow donors. A word on this clone: Antigen: not known.

The gene calls are TRBV19 and TRBJ1-1; no reliable D call. This TCR came from a woman between 50 and 59 years old in good health and CMV-seropositive. Source material: PBMCs. The CDR3 reads CASSAQRNTEAFF. For the CDR3, the DNA is TGTGCCAGTAGTGCACAGAGGAACACTGAAGCTTTCTTT.